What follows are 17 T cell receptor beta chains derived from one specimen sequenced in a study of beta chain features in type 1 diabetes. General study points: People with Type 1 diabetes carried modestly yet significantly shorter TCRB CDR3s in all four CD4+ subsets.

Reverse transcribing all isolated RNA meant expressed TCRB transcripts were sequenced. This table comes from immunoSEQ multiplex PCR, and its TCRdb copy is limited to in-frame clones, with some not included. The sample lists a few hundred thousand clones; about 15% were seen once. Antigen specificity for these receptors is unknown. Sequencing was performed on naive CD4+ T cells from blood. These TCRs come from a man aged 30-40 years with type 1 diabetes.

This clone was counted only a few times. The CDR3 DNA reads as TGTGCCTGGAGCCACGGGGACTATGGCTACACCTTC. Translated, it gives CAWSHGDYGYTF. The chain has TRBV30 and TRBJ1-2, with D uncertain. Trimming pared 3 bases from V and 3 bases from J, leaving 8 bases between. Germline V gene data show CDR1 as GTSNPN and CDR2 as SVGIG (reference sequence). The CDR3 consists of 12 residues.

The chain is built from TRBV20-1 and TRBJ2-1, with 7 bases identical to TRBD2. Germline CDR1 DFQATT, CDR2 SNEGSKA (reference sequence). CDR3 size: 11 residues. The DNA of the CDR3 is TGCAGGGTAATCGGGGGGAATGAGCAGTTCTTC. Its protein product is CRVIGGNEQFF.

The CDR3 protein is CASSPGTAYNEQFF. The CDR3 DNA is TGTGCCAGCTCCCCCGGGACAGCCTACAATGAGCAGTTCTTC. The J gene is TRBJ2-1, the V gene TRBV18; the match to TRBD1 covers 7 bases. In germline, CDR1 is KGHSH, CDR2 LQKENI. The V and J ends lost 6 bases and 2 bases, in that order; junction bases with no gene match: 4. The CDR3 has 14 amino acids.

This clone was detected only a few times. The CDR3 here is CASSPGHKGYEQYF. CDR3 DNA sequence: TGTGCCAGCTCACCTGGACACAAGGGCTACGAGCAGTACTTC. The rearrangement joins TRBV18 to TRBJ2-7, with a weak D call TRBD1 (5 bases). V was cut by 3 bases and J by 3 bases, with 12 bases left in between. Germline V gene sequence: CDR1 KGHSH, CDR2 LQKENI. The CDR3 length is 14 residues. Full variable domain (remainder filled in from reference TRBV18 and TRBJ2-7): NAGVMQNPRHLVRRRGQEARLRCSPMKGHSHVYWYRQLPEEGLKFMVYLQKENIIDESGMPKERFSAEFPKEGPSILRIQQVVRGDSAAYFCASSPGHKGYEQYFGPGTRLTVT.

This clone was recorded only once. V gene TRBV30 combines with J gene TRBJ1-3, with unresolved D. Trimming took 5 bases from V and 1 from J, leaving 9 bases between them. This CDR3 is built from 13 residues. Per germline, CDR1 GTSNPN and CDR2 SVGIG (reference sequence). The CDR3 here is CAWDGRSGNTIYF. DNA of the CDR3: TGTGCCTGGGACGGGAGGTCTGGAAACACCATATATTTT.

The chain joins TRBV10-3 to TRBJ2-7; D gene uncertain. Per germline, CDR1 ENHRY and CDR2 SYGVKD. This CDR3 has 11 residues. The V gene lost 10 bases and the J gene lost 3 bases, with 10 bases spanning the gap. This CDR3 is CATNSGYEQYF. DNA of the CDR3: TGTGCCACCAATTCGGGCTACGAGCAGTACTTC.

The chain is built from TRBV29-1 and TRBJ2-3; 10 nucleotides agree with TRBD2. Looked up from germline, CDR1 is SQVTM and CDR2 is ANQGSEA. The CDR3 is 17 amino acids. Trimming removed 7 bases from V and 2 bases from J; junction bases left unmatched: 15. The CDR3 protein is CSAQGERAGGYTDTQYF. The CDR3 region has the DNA TGCAGCGCCCAAGGAGAAAGAGCGGGAGGGTACACAGATACGCAGTATTTT.

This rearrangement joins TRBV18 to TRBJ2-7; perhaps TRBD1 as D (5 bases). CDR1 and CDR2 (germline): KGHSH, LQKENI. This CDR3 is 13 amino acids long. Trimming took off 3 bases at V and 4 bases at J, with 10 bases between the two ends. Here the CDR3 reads CASSPPSGYEQYF. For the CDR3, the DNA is TGTGCCAGCTCACCTCCTTCAGGGTACGAGCAGTACTTC.

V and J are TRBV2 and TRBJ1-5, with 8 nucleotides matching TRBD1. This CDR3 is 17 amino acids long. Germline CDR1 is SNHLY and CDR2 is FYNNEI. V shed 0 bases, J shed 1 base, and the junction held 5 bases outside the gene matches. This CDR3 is CASSEASGGISNQPQHF. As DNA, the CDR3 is TGTGCCAGCAGTGAAGCGTCAGGGGGCATAAGCAATCAGCCCCAGCATTTT.

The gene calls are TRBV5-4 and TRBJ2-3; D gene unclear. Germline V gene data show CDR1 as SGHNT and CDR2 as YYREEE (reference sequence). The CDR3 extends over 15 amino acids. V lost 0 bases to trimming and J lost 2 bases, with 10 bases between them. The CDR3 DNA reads TGTGCCAGCAGCTTGGTGCAGGCGAACACAGATACGCAGTATTTT. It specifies CASSLVQANTDTQYF.

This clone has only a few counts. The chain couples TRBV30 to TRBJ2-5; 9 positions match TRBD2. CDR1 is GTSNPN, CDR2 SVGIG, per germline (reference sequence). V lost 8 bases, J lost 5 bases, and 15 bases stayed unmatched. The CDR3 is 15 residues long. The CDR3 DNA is TGTGCCCGTGCCCGGGGGGCGGGAGGGGTGGAGACCCAGTACTTC. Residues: CARARGAGGVETQYF.

CDR3 sequence: CASSLGDRVQETQYF. The CDR3, as DNA: TGCGCCAGCAGCTTGGGCGACAGGGTCCAAGAGACCCAGTACTTC. The V and J genes are TRBV5-1 and TRBJ2-5; 7 bases match TRBD1. Losses at the gene ends were 0 bases for V and 1 base for J; bases not matched to a gene: 3. Germline CDR1 is SGHRS and CDR2 is YFSETQ. This CDR3 contains 15 residues.

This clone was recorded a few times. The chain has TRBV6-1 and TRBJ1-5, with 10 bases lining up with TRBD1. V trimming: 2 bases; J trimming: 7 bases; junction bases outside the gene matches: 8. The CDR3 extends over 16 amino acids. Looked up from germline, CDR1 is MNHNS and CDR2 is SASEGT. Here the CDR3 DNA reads TGTGCCAGCAGTGAATCCCGGGACAGGGGTTTGCAGCCCCAGCATTTT. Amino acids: CASSESRDRGLQPQHF.

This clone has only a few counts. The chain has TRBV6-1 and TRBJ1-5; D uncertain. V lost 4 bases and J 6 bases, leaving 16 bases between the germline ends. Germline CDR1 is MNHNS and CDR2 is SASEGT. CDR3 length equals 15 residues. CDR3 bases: TGTGCCAGCAGTGGGACCCTCGCGGGAACTCAGCCCCAGCATTTT. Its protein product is CASSGTLAGTQPQHF.

The CDR3 DNA follows: TGCGCCAGCAGCTTGGATGTAGGGGGAGCAACAGATACGCAGTATTTT. It specifies CASSLDVGGATDTQYF. The V call is TRBV5-1, the J call TRBJ2-3, with a tentative D call TRBD1 (6 bases). V was pared by 0 bases and J by 3 bases, with 14 bases between. The CDR3 covers 16 residues. The germline gives CDR1 SGHRS, CDR2 YFSETQ.

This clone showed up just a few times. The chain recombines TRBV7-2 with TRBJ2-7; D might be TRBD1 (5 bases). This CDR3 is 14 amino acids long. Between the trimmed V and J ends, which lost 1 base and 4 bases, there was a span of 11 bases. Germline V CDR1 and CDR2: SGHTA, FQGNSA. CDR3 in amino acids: CASSLVQVAYEQYF. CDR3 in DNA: TGTGCCAGCAGCTTAGTACAGGTGGCATACGAGCAGTACTTC.

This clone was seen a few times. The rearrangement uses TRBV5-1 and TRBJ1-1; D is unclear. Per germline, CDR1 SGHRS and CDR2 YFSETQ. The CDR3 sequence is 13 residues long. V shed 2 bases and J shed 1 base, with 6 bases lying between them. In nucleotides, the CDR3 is TGCGCCAGCAGCTTCTCAGAGAACACTGAAGCTTTCTTT. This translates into CASSFSENTEAFF.